This T cell receptor (beta chain) was captured by sequencing in a study of OX40 agonist ivuxolimab in advanced cancers. In the study overall: Three patients showed partial responses: one hepatocellular carcinoma and two cutaneous melanoma cases.

The CDR3 totals 15 residues. Germline V gene sequence: CDR1 LNHDA, CDR2 SQIVND (reference sequence). The ends were cut back, 5 bases at V and 0 bases at J, with 11 bases in the middle. About this clone itself: The antigen is unknown.

Generated by immunoSEQ multiplex PCR, the TCRdb table keeps only in-frame clones and is missing some. The table records tens of thousands of clones, 70% to 90% of them present only once. Study results and caveats: Relative to CD4+, CD8+ T cells held more expanded clones on average. In the 0.1-3.0 mg/kg groups, partial responders showed among the lowest expansion.

The chain carries TRBV19 and TRBJ2-1; weak D call: TRBD2 (6 bases). This sample comprised CD4+ or CD8+ T cells sorted from blood, obtained in a trial of the OX40 agonist ivuxolimab. The sequence came from an adult with an advanced solid tumor such as melanoma, head and neck, liver or kidney cancer. CDR3 sequence reads: CASSFTSLSYNEQFF. For the CDR3, the DNA is TGTGCCAGTAGTTTTACTAGCCTCTCCTACAATGAGCAGTTCTTC.